The 5 T cell receptor beta chains given below trace back to one sample, sequenced in a study of T cell responses to AZD1222 COVID-19 vaccine. Clones were read by immunoSEQ multiplex PCR, and TCRdb kept only the in-frame ones, dropping some. This sample carries approximately 160,000 clones, 87% of them seen once, and the ten largest clones take 2.5% to 3%. This sample comprised peripheral blood, obtained on day 0 of AZD1222 vaccination. The receptors come from an adult in good health.

Turning to this clone: The junction departs from germline at one end; a sequencing error may be responsible. The V call is TRBV5-1, the J call TRBJ1-4; D remains ambiguous. CDR1 is SGHRS, CDR2 YFSETQ, per germline. There are 9 residues in the CDR3. This chain's CDR3 is CASSLVAVF. CDR3 DNA: TGCGCCAGCAGCTTGGTCGCGGTTTTT.

The V call is TRBV27, the J call TRBJ2-7; 12 nucleotides line up with TRBD2. The CDR3 is 14 amino acids. The ends lost 5 bases at V and 5 bases at J; junction bases unmatched: 4. Looked up from germline, CDR1 is MNHEY and CDR2 is SMNVEV (reference sequence). This chain's CDR3 is CASSPSGRAHEQYF. CDR3 bases: TGTGCCAGCAGTCCTAGCGGGAGGGCCCACGAGCAGTACTTC.

The genes are TRBV27 and TRBJ2-2; D is undetermined. This CDR3 spans 12 amino acids. Germline loops: CDR1 MNHEY, CDR2 SMNVEV (reference sequence). Trimming took off 7 bases at V and 4 bases at J, with 7 bases between the two ends. In DNA, the CDR3 is TGTGCCAGCACCGATTTCACCGGGGAGCTGTTTTTT. The encoded protein is CASTDFTGELFF.

The chain carries TRBV3-1 (or the pseudogene TRBV3-2) and TRBJ1-4; TRBD1 matches 7 bases. The CDR3 runs to 15 residues. V was clipped by 4 bases and J by 7 bases; unmatched bases: 9. The germline V gene has CDR1 LGHDT and CDR2 YNNKEL (reference sequence). This CDR3 is CASSPRDRMGEKLFF. The CDR3 DNA is TGTGCCAGCAGCCCCCGGGACAGAATGGGTGAAAAACTGTTTTTT.

Here the CDR3 DNA reads TGTGCCAGCCGACGTGCGGGAGGGCTAGACAATGAGCAGTTCTTC. Protein sequence: CASRRAGGLDNEQFF. The rearrangement links TRBV5-6 to TRBJ2-1; 9 bases are shared with TRBD2. The V gene end was trimmed by 7 bases and the J gene end by 5 bases; junction bases not matched to a gene: 10. This CDR3 spans 15 amino acids. Germline V gives CDR1 SGHDT, CDR2 YYEEEE.